These T cell receptor beta chains were read from a single sample in a study of cytotoxic CD8 clonotypes in ibrutinib-treated CLL. Sequencing used immunoSEQ multiplex PCR; TCRdb keeps in-frame clones, though not all of them. The table lists about 330,000 clones, 67% of them singletons, with 6.3% in the top ten. The material was PBMCs, obtained after 36 months of ibrutinib treatment. These receptors all stem from a human donor with chronic lymphocytic leukemia. The CDR3 runs from the conserved cysteine through the conserved F or W. Fields, in order: clone size, V gene, J gene, D gene, CDR3 DNA, CDR3 protein. The D gene is left open where the match is weak. Size values are once, few and many counts, or a class for expanded clones, and some rows have none.

NA	TRBV27	TRBJ1-6	TRBD1	TGTGCCAGCAGTTTTGCGGGACAGGGGAAGGGGTCCTATAATTCACCCCTCCACTTT	CASSFAGQGKGSYNSPLHF
NA	TRBV28	TRBJ2-3	NA	TGTGCCAGCAGTCCTTGGTTGTCTAGCACAGATACGCAGTATTTT	CASSPWLSSTDTQYF
NA	TRBV7-9	TRBJ1-2	TRBD1	TGTGCCAGCAGCCACGACAGGGGAGGCTATGGCTACACCTTC	CASSHDRGGYGYTF
NA	TRBV29-1	TRBJ2-7	NA	TGCAGCGCAGCAGGGGACCAATCCTACGAGCAGTACTTC	CSAAGDQSYEQYF
few	TRBV7-8	TRBJ1-1	NA	TGTGCCAGCAGCTTCCAGGGCAGGGCGTTCCCTGAAGCTTTCTTT	CASSFQGRAFPEAFF
few	TRBV11-2	TRBJ2-7	NA	TGTGCCAGCAGCCCTTGGTCCCCCTACGAGCAGTACTTC	CASSPWSPYEQYF
few	TRBV7-8	TRBJ2-5	NA	TGTGCCAGCAGCTTCGGGGAGTGGGAGACCCAGTACTTC	CASSFGEWETQYF
NA	TRBV9	TRBJ2-7	TRBD1	TGTGCCAGCAGCCCAAGGGAAGGGGGCGCCGGCTACGAGCAGTACTTC	CASSPREGGAGYEQYF
few	TRBV6-5	TRBJ2-2	NA	TGTGCCAGCAGCCGCCAGAAGAACACCGGGGAGCTGTTTTTT	CASSRQKNTGELFF
NA	TRBV27	TRBJ1-1	NA	TGTGCCAGCAGTTTAGCAGGTAACACTGAAGCTTTCTTT	CASSLAGNTEAFF
NA	TRBV19	TRBJ1-2	NA	TGTGCCAGTAGTATCCAATTCTACCGGGGGCGCGTCTATGGCTACACCTTC	CASSIQFYRGRVYGYTF
NA	TRBV28	TRBJ2-7	TRBD2	TGTGCCAGCAGGTGGCGGGAGGCTACCTACGAGCAGTACTTC	CASRWREATYEQYF
NA	TRBV7-9	TRBJ1-1	NA	TGTGCCAGCAGCTTGACGACCGGGGCTTTCTTT	CASSLTTGAFF
NA	TRBV6-6	TRBJ1-6	NA	TGTGCCAGCAGTTACTCGACGGGGGCGGGTAATTCACCCCTCCACTTT	CASSYSTGAGNSPLHF
NA	TRBV5-1	TRBJ1-4	NA	TGCGCCAGCGGCGACTCGAAAAATGAAAAACTGTTTTTT	CASGDSKNEKLFF
NA	TRBV29-1	TRBJ2-6	NA	TGCAGCGTTGCAGGGGACGCCTTAATGGGGGCCAACGTCCTGACTTTC	CSVAGDALMGANVLTF
NA	TRBV29-1	TRBJ1-1	NA	TGCAGCGTTGTCGGGCCGAGGGGTGAAGCTTTCTTT	CSVVGPRGEAFF
NA	TRBV6-5	TRBJ1-2	NA	TGTGCCAGCAGTCCCATAACAGGACTCGTAAGCGGCTACACCTTC	CASSPITGLVSGYTF
NA	TRBV29-1	TRBJ2-1	TRBD2	TGCAGCGTTGAACTAGCGGAGGGGCTAGCTAATGAGCAGTTCTTC	CSVELAEGLANEQFF
NA	TRBV11-2	TRBJ2-5	TRBD2	TGTGCCAGCAGCTTTCAGGGCCTAGCGGGGGAGACCCAGTACTTC	CASSFQGLAGETQYF
NA	TRBV18	TRBJ2-7	NA	TGTGCCAGCTCAGCCCCCGGGACCTACGAGCAGTACTTC	CASSAPGTYEQYF
few	TRBV7-2	TRBJ2-7	TRBD2	TGTGCCACCGCGAAGACTAGCGGGATCTACGAGCAGTACTTC	CATAKTSGIYEQYF
NA	TRBV28	TRBJ2-7	TRBD1	TGTGCCAGCAGCCCCGACAGGGTCTATGCCTACGAGCAGTACTTC	CASSPDRVYAYEQYF
NA	TRBV19	TRBJ1-1	NA	TGTGCCAGTACTTCGATTTTTTTGGGTGACACTGAAGCTTTCTTT	CASTSIFLGDTEAFF
once	TRBV23-1	TRBJ2-3	TRBD1	TGCGCCAGCAGTCACTCTAGGACAGGGGGAGATACGCAGTATTTT	CASSHSRTGGDTQYF
once	TRBV5-6	TRBJ2-2	TRBD2	TGTGCCAGCAGCTTGGACCTAGCGGTTATATCGAACACCGGGGAGCTGTTTTTT	CASSLDLAVISNTGELFF
few	TRBV20-1	TRBJ2-7	NA	TGCAGTGCTAGGGTAGTCTACGAGCAGTACTTC	CSARVVYEQYF
NA	TRBV11-2	TRBJ1-2	NA	TGTGCCAGCAGCTTACACGGAATAAACTATGGCTACACCTTC	CASSLHGINYGYTF
NA	TRBV4-1	TRBJ1-5	NA	TGCGCCAGCAGCCAAGAATGGGCAGGGAATTACCGGTTCCAGCATTTT	CASSQEWAGNYRFQHF
NA	TRBV28	TRBJ2-7	NA	TGTGCCAGCAGTTTACTGTTAGGGGGTAGATACGAGCAGTACTTC	CASSLLLGGRYEQYF
NA	TRBV7-6	TRBJ2-7	NA	TGTGCCAGCAGCCGACCAGAGTCCTACGAGCAGTACTTC	CASSRPESYEQYF
few	TRBV2	TRBJ1-1	NA	TGTGCCAGCAGTGGGGGGTTGGGTGCTTTCTTT	CASSGGLGAFF
NA	TRBV19	TRBJ1-1	NA	TGTGCCAGTAGATCGAGACATTTCCGGGGGACTGAAGCTTTCTTT	CASRSRHFRGTEAFF
NA	TRBV28	TRBJ2-1	NA	TGTGCCAGCAGTTCCAATAGCGTACCGTTCTTC	CASSSNSVPFF
NA	TRBV29-1	TRBJ2-3	NA	TGCAGCGTTGCCCCCGAAGGGGGATGGCGGACAGATACGCAGTATTTT	CSVAPEGGWRTDTQYF
few	TRBV6-4	TRBJ2-2	TRBD1	TGTGCCAGCAGTGGACAGGGTGACACCGGGGAGCTGTTTTTT	CASSGQGDTGELFF
NA	TRBV6-5	TRBJ1-1	NA	TGTGCCAGCAAGGTTGGGCCCATGAACACTGAAGCTTTCTTT	CASKVGPMNTEAFF
NA	TRBV15	TRBJ2-3	NA	TGTGCCACCAGCGGTGTTTGGGGGTACGACACAGATACGCAGTATTTT	CATSGVWGYDTDTQYF
NA	TRBV9	TRBJ1-1	NA	TGTGCCAGCAGCGTAGCAGGGGCTGGGACTGAAGCTTTCTTT	CASSVAGAGTEAFF
NA	TRBV5-1	TRBJ2-3	NA	TGCGCCAGCAGCTTGGGTGGGGGTTCATTGACAGATACGCAGTATTTT	CASSLGGGSLTDTQYF
NA	TRBV14	TRBJ1-2	NA	TGTGCCAGCAGCCAAGGTCGGGGGGTTGGCTATGGCTACACCTTC	CASSQGRGVGYGYTF